These 24 T cell receptor beta chains came from one sample sequenced in a study of blood T cell repertoires in COVID-19. The method was immunoSEQ multiplex PCR; TCRdb's version includes in-frame clones alone and lacks a portion of them. The table shows some 180,000 clones, with about three quarters occurring only once. Input material: peripheral blood. All receptors come from a woman aged 45 to 65 with active or convalescent COVID-19.

J is TRBJ1-4 and V is TRBV7-9; D is undetermined. The CDR3 runs to 13 residues. V lost 1 base and J lost 8, with 8 bases in between. In germline, CDR1 is SEHNR, CDR2 FQNEAQ (reference sequence). The CDR3 is CASSLEREEKLFF. DNA for the CDR3: TGTGCCAGCAGCTTAGAAAGGGAGGAAAAACTGTTTTTT.

The chain has TRBV5-1 and TRBJ2-2; D perhaps matches TRBD1 (6 bases). Germline V gives CDR1 SGHRS, CDR2 YFSETQ. This CDR3 comprises 16 residues. The V gene lost 2 bases and the J gene lost 4 bases, with 15 bases spanning the gap. As DNA, the CDR3 is TGCGCCAGCAGCTTACAGGGTACGATGGGCACCGGGGAGCTGTTTTTT. It specifies CASSLQGTMGTGELFF.

The rearrangement links TRBV2 to TRBJ2-7; 9 nucleotides align to TRBD2. Germline V gives CDR1 SNHLY, CDR2 FYNNEI. Trimming removed 8 bases from V and 4 bases from J; junction bases left unmatched: 3. The CDR3 totals 12 residues. CDR3 sequence: CASQREVYEQYF. The DNA for the CDR3 is TGTGCCAGCCAGCGGGAGGTTTACGAGCAGTACTTC.

This clone was observed a few times. The CDR3 region has the DNA TGTGCCAGCAGCTTTTGGGCCGCGGAAAAACTGTTTTTT. This encodes CASSFWAAEKLFF. This rearrangement joins TRBV7-2 to TRBJ1-4; D ambiguous. CDR3 length equals 13 residues. Germline values: CDR1 SGHTA, CDR2 FQGNSA. The V end lost 3 bases, the J end lost 8 bases, and 10 bases lay between the germline ends.

This clone was seen just once. The chain is built from TRBV6-2 or TRBV6-3 and TRBJ2-7; 7 bases are a match to TRBD2. V dropped 2 bases and J dropped 4; count of bases not matched to a gene: 11. This CDR3 is built from 16 residues. The germline V gene encodes CDR1 MNHEY and CDR2 SVGEGT. The CDR3 is CASSYPERGRIYEQYF. The CDR3, as DNA: TGTGCCAGCAGTTACCCCGAGCGGGGCAGAATTTACGAGCAGTACTTC.

This clone was recorded once. The chain carries TRBV19 and TRBJ1-5; D remains unclear. Germline CDR1 and CDR2: LNHDA and SQIVND (reference sequence). Trimming took 7 bases from V and 1 from J, leaving 14 bases between them. This CDR3 is built from 15 residues. CDR3 protein: CASTLRLQSNQPQHF. The DNA for the CDR3 is TGTGCCAGTACCCTGCGCCTCCAAAGCAATCAGCCCCAGCATTTT. Looking up the rest from reference TRBV19 and TRBJ1-5 gives the full variable domain: DGGITQSPKYLFRKEGQNVTLSCEQNLNHDAMYWYRQDPGQGLRLIYYSQIVNDFQKGDIAEGYSVSREKKESFPLTVTSAQKNPTAFYLCASTLRLQSNQPQHFGDGTRLSIL.

The rearrangement links TRBV21-1 to TRBJ1-2; the table's TRBD1 call for D was not verified on the DNA. TRBV21-1 is given as a pseudogene. CDR3 length: 19 amino acids. The CDR3 DNA is TGTGCCAGCAGCAAACGTGTGGCTGCAGGGGACAGGGTGTTGGGCGGCTACACCTTC. It translates to CASSKRVAAGDRVLGGYTF.

The DNA for the CDR3 is TGTGCCAGCAGCTTACAGGGACAGGCCATTTCACCCCTCCACTTT. Protein sequence: CASSLQGQAISPLHF. The chain links TRBV7-8 to TRBJ1-6; 8 bases are a match to TRBD1. V gave up 2 bases and J gave up 9 bases; unmatched junction bases: 6. Germline V lookup: CDR1 SGHVS, CDR2 FQNEAQ. CDR3 length equals 15 residues.

The chain uses TRBV7-2 and TRBJ1-1, with D possibly matching TRBD1 (5 bases). The V end was cut by 1 base, the J end by 5 bases, with 14 bases between. This CDR3 is 15 amino acids long. Germline-derived CDR1 and CDR2 are SGHTA and FQGNSA. The chain's CDR3 is CASSLVSPGRTEAFF. CDR3 in DNA: TGTGCCAGCAGCTTAGTCTCGCCAGGGAGGACTGAAGCTTTCTTT.

V gene TRBV7-2 combines with J gene TRBJ2-1; tentative D call: TRBD2 (5 bases). This CDR3 contains 14 residues. V dropped 2 bases and J dropped 6 bases, with 11 bases sitting between them. The V gene's germline CDR1 is SGHTA and CDR2 FQGNSA. The CDR3 here is CASSLRGSGNEQFF. The CDR3 DNA sequence: TGTGCCAGCAGCTTACGAGGGTCGGGCAATGAGCAGTTCTTC. The full variable domain, its missing parts supplied by reference TRBV7-2 and TRBJ2-1, is GAGVSQSPSNKVTEKGKDVELRCDPISGHTALYWYRQSLGQGLEFLIYFQGNSAPDKSGLPSDRFSAERTGGSVSTLTIQRTQQEDSAVYLCASSLRGSGNEQFFGPGTRLTVL.

This clone was recorded only once. This chain links TRBV19 with TRBJ1-2; D possibly corresponds to TRBD1 (6 bases). V was trimmed by 4 bases and J by 5 bases, leaving 11 bases between them. CDR3 size: 13 residues. Germline V lookup: CDR1 LNHDA, CDR2 SQIVND (reference sequence). Here the CDR3 DNA reads TGTGCCAGTAGTACCCGACAGGTTTATGGCTACACCTTC. Its translation is CASSTRQVYGYTF.

The rearrangement joins TRBV19 to TRBJ2-5; TRBD1 is a possible D gene (6 bases). This CDR3 contains 13 residues. Trimming took off 7 bases at V and 2 bases at J, with 11 bases between the two ends. Germline V gene lookup returns CDR1 LNHDA and CDR2 SQIVND (reference sequence). The CDR3 loop reads CASKGTPQETQYF. DNA of the CDR3: TGTGCCAGTAAAGGGACACCTCAAGAGACCCAGTACTTC.

The chain links TRBV14 to TRBJ1-2; weak D call: TRBD1 (6 bases). CDR1 SGHDN and CDR2 FVKESK come from the germline V gene. V lost 6 bases and J lost 0, with 14 bases in between. The CDR3 totals 15 residues. This chain's CDR3 is CASSPGYRANYGYTF. The CDR3 DNA reads as TGTGCCAGCAGTCCCGGATACAGGGCTAACTATGGCTACACCTTC. The variable domain in full, with the rest retrieved from reference TRBV14 and TRBJ1-2, is EAGVTQFPSHSVIEKGQTVTLRCDPISGHDNLYWYRRVMGKEIKFLLHFVKESKQDESGMPNNRFLAERTGGTYSTLKVQPAELEDSGVYFCASSPGYRANYGYTFGSGTRLTVV.

This clone came up a few times. The chain uses TRBV19 and TRBJ2-1; 12 bases line up with TRBD2. Per the germline V gene, CDR1 is LNHDA and CDR2 is SQIVND (reference sequence). The ends lost 5 bases at V and 8 bases at J; junction bases unmatched: 7. CDR3 length: 15 amino acids. The CDR3 region is CASSPLAGGADEQFF. CDR3 in DNA: TGTGCCAGTAGTCCGCTAGCGGGAGGGGCGGATGAGCAGTTCTTC.

The CDR3 sequence is CASSQAGRATDTQYF. The CDR3, as DNA: TGCGCCAGCAGCCAAGCGGGCAGGGCAACAGATACGCAGTATTTT. V and J are TRBV4-3 and TRBJ2-3, with TRBD1 as a possible D gene (5 bases). V was cut by 1 base and J by 3 bases, with 11 bases left in between. Germline V lookup: CDR1 LGHNA, CDR2 YSLEER. This CDR3 region has 15 residues.

The chain combines TRBV18 with TRBJ2-5; no clear D. Germline V gives CDR1 KGHSH, CDR2 LQKENI. The CDR3 spans 14 residues. V lost 3 bases and J lost 2, with 10 bases in between. CDR3 in DNA: TGTGCCAGCTCACCCCCCGGTTCACAAGAGACCCAGTACTTC. As protein: CASSPPGSQETQYF.

The chain links TRBV20-1 to TRBJ1-5; D call uncertain. V lost 3 bases and J 0 bases, leaving 9 bases between the germline ends. Germline values: CDR1 DFQATT, CDR2 SNEGSKA (reference sequence). The CDR3 has 14 residues. As DNA, the CDR3 is TGCAGTGCTAGTCGGGATTATAGCAATCAGCCCCAGCATTTT. Protein: CSASRDYSNQPQHF.

The chain joins TRBV28 to TRBJ1-1; tentative D call: TRBD1 (5 bases). Trimming left V 7 bases short and J 6 bases short, with 18 bases between. This CDR3 is built from 14 residues. Germline V gene sequence: CDR1 MDHEN, CDR2 SYDVKM. The CDR3: CASKLGGDRAEAFF. The CDR3 nucleotides read TGTGCCAGCAAATTGGGGGGGGACCGCGCTGAAGCTTTCTTT.

This clone was detected many times. The chain combines TRBV30 with TRBJ1-1; TRBD1 might be the D (5 bases). The V gene lost 3 bases and the J gene lost 1 base, with 9 bases spanning the gap. The V gene's germline CDR1 is GTSNPN and CDR2 SVGIG (reference sequence). The CDR3 covers 13 residues. This CDR3 reads CAWRGPWNTEAFF. As DNA, the CDR3 is TGTGCCTGGAGGGGGCCGTGGAACACTGAAGCTTTCTTT.

The rearrangement links TRBV2 to TRBJ2-5; 7 nucleotides match TRBD1. Germline assignment: CDR1 SNHLY and CDR2 FYNNEI. The CDR3 contains 13 residues. The J segment lost 5 bases and the V segment lost 6 bases, leaving 6 bases of the junction unmatched. The DNA for the CDR3 is TGTGCCAGCAGGCTGCAGGGGGAGGAGACCCAGTACTTC. Translation gives CASRLQGEETQYF.

V usage is TRBV19 and J usage is TRBJ1-3; TRBD1 is a possible D gene (6 bases). CDR1 is LNHDA and CDR2 is SQIVND in the germline V gene (reference sequence). CDR3 length: 17 residues. The V end lost 5 bases, the J end lost 1 base, and 18 bases lay between the germline ends. CDR3 sequence: CASSRGGSRASGNTIYF. The CDR3 DNA is TGTGCCAGTAGTCGAGGGGGTTCTCGGGCGTCTGGAAACACCATATATTTT.

CDR3: CASSFKGGQGNNQPQHF. CDR3 nucleotides: TGTGCCAGCAGTTTTAAAGGGGGACAGGGAAACAATCAGCCCCAGCATTTT. This rearrangement joins TRBV7-2 to TRBJ1-5, with 9 positions matching TRBD1. Trimming cost V 6 bases and J 3 bases; bases outside gene matches: 12. Germline V CDR1 and CDR2: SGHTA, FQGNSA. This CDR3 is 17 amino acids long.

The chain uses TRBV7-6 and TRBJ2-7, with 7 positions matching TRBD2. CDR3 length equals 14 residues. In germline, CDR1 is SGHVS, CDR2 FNYEAQ. V dropped 1 base and J dropped 4; count of bases not matched to a gene: 4. The CDR3 reads CASSLELGGYEQYF. DNA of the CDR3: TGTGCCAGCAGCTTAGAGCTGGGAGGGTACGAGCAGTACTTC.

The table lists this clone with a count of one. The V call is TRBV19, the J call TRBJ2-1; the D is unclear. Trimming cost V 7 bases and J 8 bases, with 15 bases left between them. The CDR3 is 13 amino acids. CDR1 and CDR2 from the germline V gene are LNHDA and SQIVND (reference sequence). The CDR3 coding sequence is TGTGCCAGTAAGTCTAATCCCACCCATGAGCAGTTCTTC. It codes for CASKSNPTHEQFF.